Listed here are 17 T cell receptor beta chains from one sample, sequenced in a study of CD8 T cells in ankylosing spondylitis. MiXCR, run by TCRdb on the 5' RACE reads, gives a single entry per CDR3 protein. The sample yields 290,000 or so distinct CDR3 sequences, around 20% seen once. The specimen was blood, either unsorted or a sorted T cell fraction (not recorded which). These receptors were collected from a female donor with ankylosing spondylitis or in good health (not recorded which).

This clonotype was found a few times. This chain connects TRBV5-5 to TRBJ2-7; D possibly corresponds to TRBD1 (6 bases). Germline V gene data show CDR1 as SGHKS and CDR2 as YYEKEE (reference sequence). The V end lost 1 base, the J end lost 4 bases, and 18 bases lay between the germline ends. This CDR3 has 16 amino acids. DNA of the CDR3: TGTGCCAGCAGCTTGAGCTTCGGACAGCGGTTTTACGAGCAGTACTTC. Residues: CASSLSFGQRFYEQYF.

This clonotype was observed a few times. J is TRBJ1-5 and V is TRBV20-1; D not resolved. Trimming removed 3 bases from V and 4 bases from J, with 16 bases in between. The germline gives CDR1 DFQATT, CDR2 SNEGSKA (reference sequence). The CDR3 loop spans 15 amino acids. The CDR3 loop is CSASPTGSINQPQHF. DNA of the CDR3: TGCAGTGCTAGCCCGACGGGGAGCATTAATCAGCCCCAGCATTTT.

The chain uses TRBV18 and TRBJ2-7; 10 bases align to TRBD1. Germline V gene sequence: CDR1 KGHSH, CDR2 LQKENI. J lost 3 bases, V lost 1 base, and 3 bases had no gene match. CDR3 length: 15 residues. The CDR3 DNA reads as TGTGCCAGCTCACCACTAGGGACAGGGGACTACGAGCAGTACTTC. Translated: CASSPLGTGDYEQYF.

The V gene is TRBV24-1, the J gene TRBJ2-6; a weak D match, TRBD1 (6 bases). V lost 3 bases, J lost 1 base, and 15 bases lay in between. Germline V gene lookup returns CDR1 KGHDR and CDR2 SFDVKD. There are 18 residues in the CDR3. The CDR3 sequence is CATSDNDYRESGANVLTF. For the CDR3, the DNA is TGTGCCACCAGTGATAACGACTACAGGGAATCTGGGGCCAACGTCCTGACTTTC.

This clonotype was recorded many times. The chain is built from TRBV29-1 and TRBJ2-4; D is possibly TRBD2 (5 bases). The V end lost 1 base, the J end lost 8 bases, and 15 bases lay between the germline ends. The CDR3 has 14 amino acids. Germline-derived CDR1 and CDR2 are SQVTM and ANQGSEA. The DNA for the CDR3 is TGCAGCGTTGAAGGGGGAGCGTCCGAGTACATTCAGTACTTC. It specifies CSVEGGASEYIQYF.

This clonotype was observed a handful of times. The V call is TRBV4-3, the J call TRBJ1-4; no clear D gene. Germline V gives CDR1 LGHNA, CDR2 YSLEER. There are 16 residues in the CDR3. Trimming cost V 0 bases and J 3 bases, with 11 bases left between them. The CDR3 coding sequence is TGCGCCAGCAGCCAAGAACGGGTATTGGCTAATGAAAAACTGTTTTTT. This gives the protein CASSQERVLANEKLFF.

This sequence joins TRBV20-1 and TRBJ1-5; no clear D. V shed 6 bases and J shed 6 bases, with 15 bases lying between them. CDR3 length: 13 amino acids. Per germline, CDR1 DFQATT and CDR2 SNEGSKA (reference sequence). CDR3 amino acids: CSARGPGSQPQHF. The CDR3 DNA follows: TGCAGTGCCCGAGGTCCGGGTTCTCAGCCCCAGCATTTT.

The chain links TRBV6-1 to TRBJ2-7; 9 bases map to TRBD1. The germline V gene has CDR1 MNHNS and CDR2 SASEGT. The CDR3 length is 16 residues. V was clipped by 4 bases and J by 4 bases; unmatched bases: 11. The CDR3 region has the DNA TGTGCCAGCAGTGTCTCCGGGACAGGGTATTGGTACGAGCAGTACTTC. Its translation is CASSVSGTGYWYEQYF.

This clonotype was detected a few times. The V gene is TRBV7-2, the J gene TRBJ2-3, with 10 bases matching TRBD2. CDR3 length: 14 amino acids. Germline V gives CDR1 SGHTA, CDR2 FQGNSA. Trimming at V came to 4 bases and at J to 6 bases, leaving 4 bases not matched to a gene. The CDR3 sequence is CASSWEGLADTQYF. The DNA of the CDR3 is TGTGCCAGCAGCTGGGAGGGACTAGCGGATACGCAGTATTTT. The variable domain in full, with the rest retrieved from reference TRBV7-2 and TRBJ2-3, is GAGVSQSPSNKVTEKGKDVELRCDPISGHTALYWYRQSLGQGLEFLIYFQGNSAPDKSGLPSDRFSAERTGGSVSTLTIQRTQQEDSAVYLCASSWEGLADTQYFGPGTRLTVL.

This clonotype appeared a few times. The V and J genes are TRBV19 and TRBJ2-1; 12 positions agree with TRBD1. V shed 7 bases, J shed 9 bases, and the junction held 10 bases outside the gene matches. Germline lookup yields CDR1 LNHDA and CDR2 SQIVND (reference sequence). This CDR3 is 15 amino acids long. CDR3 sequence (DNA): TGTGCCAGTATGACCATTGGGACAGGGGGCTTTGAGCAGTTCTTC. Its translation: CASMTIGTGGFEQFF.

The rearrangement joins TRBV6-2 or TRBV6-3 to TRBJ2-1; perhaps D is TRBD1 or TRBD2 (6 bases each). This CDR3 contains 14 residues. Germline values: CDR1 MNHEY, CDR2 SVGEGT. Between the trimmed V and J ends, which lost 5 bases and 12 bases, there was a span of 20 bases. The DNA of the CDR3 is TGTGCCAGCAGTAATGACGGGGGCACCACAAGGCAGTTCTTC. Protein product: CASSNDGGTTRQFF.

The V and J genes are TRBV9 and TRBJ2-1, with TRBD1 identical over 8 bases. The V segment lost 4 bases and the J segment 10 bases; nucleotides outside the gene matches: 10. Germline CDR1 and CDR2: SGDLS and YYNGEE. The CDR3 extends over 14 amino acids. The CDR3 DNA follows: TGTGCCAGCAGCCCGCGGACAGGGAGCACCGAGCAGTTCTTC. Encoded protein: CASSPRTGSTEQFF.

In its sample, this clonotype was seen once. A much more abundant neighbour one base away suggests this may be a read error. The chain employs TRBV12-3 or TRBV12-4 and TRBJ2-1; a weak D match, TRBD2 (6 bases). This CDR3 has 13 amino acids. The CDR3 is CASGFPPGDEQFF. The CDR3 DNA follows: TGTGCCAGCGGTTTTCCCCCGGGAGATGAGCAGTTCTTC.

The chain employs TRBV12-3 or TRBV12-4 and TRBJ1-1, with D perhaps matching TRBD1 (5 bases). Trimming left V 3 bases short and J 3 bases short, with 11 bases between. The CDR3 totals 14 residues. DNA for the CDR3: TGTGCCAGCAGTTTCCAGGGCAGGGACACTGAAGCTTTCTTT. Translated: CASSFQGRDTEAFF.

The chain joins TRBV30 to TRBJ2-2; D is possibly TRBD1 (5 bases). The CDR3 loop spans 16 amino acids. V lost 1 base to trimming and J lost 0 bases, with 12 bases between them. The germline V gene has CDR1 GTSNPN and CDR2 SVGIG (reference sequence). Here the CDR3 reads CAWSERTNANTGELFF. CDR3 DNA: TGTGCCTGGAGTGAAAGGACAAACGCGAACACCGGGGAGCTGTTTTTT. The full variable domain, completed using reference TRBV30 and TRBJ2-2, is SQTIHQWPATLVQPVGSPLSLECTVEGTSNPNLYWYRQAAGRGLQLLFYSVGIGQISSEVPQNLSASRPQDRQFILSSKKLLLSDSGFYLCAWSERTNANTGELFFGEGSRLTVL.

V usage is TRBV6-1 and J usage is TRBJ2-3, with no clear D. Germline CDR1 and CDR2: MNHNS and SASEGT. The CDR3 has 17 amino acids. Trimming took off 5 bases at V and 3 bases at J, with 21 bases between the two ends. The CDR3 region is CASSRDFRTGGTDTQYF. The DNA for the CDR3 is TGTGCCAGCAGTCGCGACTTCCGCACCGGTGGTACAGATACGCAGTATTTT.

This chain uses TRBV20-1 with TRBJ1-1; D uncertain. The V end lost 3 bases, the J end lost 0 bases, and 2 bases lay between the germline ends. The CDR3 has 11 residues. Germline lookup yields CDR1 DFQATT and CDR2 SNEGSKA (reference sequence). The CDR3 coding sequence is TGCAGTGCTAGCATGAACACTGAAGCTTTCTTT. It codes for CSASMNTEAFF.